This entry is about one T cell receptor (beta chain). Its cognate antigen is unknown. This CDR3 has 14 amino acids. Trimming pared 5 bases from V and 3 bases from J, leaving 12 bases between. Germline assignment: CDR1 SGHNT and CDR2 YENEEA. This sample was included in a study of T cell responses to AZD1222 COVID-19 vaccine. Study outcomes and limitations: Spike was spanned by vaccine-associated CD4 TCRs, which were dominant at 160-218 and 743-854.

Method: immunoSEQ multiplex PCR; TCRdb's copy keeps in-frame clones and lacks some. The repertoire includes about 140,000 clones, roughly 93% of them detected once, and approximately 0.96% sits in the top ten. The receptor's source is an adult in good health. Sequences were derived from peripheral blood, sampled on day 0 of MenACWY control vaccination. This chain links TRBV11-3 with TRBJ2-3, with D possibly TRBD2 on 6 matching bases. This CDR3 is CASSPTGTTDTQYF. CDR3 DNA: TGTGCCAGCAGCCCAACCGGGACTACAGATACGCAGTATTTT.